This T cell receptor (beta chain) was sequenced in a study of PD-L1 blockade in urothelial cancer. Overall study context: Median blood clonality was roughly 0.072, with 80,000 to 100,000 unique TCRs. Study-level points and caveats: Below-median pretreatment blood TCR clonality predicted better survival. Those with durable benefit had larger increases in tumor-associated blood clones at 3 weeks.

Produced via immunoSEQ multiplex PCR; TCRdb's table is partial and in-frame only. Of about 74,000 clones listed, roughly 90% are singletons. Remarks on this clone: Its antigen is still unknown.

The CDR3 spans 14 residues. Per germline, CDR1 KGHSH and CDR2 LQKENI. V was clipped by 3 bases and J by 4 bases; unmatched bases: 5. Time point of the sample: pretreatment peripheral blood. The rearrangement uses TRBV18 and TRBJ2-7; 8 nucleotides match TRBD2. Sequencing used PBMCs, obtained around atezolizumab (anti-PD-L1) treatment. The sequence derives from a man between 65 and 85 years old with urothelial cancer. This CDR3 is CASSPPGTSYEQYF. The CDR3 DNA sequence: TGTGCCAGCTCACCCCCCGGGACTAGTTACGAGCAGTACTTC.